This TCR beta chain originates from a study of shared clonotypes between healthy human individuals. The study drew all its donors from Caucasian adults living in Nashville, Tennessee. CD4+ cells were split into CD45RA+ naive and CD45RA-negative memory subsets. In the study's own analysis: ImmunoSEQ only sent back junction sequences with no quality scores, so filtering was done differently. Produced via immunoSEQ multiplex PCR; TCRdb's table is partial and in-frame only. V, J and clone size are taken as reported in that table, and D and trimming were inferred from the DNA itself. Among under 850,000 clones listed, 72% were seen once. This clone has a handful of counts. What it binds is not known. Study-wide findings and caveats: Naive CD4 clonotypes overlapped across several donors at approximately 5.3%.

Germline CDR1 LGHNA, CDR2 YNFKEQ. V was trimmed by 1 base and J by 1 base, leaving 7 bases between them. This CDR3 is 14 amino acids long. The sequence came from a woman aged 25-40 years in good health. The sequencing sample was made of memory CD4+ T cells sorted from blood. Noted subset: CD45RA-negative fraction. This chain uses TRBV4-2 with TRBJ2-5, with D possibly being TRBD1 or TRBD2 (6 bases each). The CDR3 here is CASSQGGAQETQYF. For the CDR3, the DNA is TGTGCCAGCAGCCAAGGGGGGGCCCAAGAGACCCAGTACTTC.